This T cell receptor (beta chain) was found in a study of blood T cell repertoires in COVID-19. In the study overall: PBMCs, B-cell-depleted T cells, or T cells were the source of the cDNA or gDNA that made up the material.

Only in-frame clones appear in the TCRdb table, and some are missing; sequencing was by immunoSEQ multiplex PCR. The profile covers 11,000 to 15,000 clones, with roughly nine tenths appearing a single time and less than 3.5% taken by the ten largest. Per the germline V gene, CDR1 is SGHVS and CDR2 is FQNEAQ. This CDR3 region has 15 residues. V lost 0 bases, J lost 10 bases, and 16 bases lay in between. This chain joins TRBV7-8 and TRBJ2-1, with a tentative D call TRBD2 (7 bases). The receptor's source is a human donor in a cohort sampled during active COVID-19. Sequencing used peripheral blood. Written as DNA, the CDR3 is TGTGCCAGCAGCTTAGCGCTTAGGGGGGGTGACGAGCAGTTCTTC. Amino acid sequence: CASSLALRGGDEQFF.